This TCR beta chain derives from a study of neurological immune-mediated disorders. Whole-study results and caveats: When grouped phylogenetically, the repertoires of 18 of the 34 multiple sclerosis patients fell together in one related-CDR3 cluster, which is a possible signature. The study found no CDR3 amino acid sequences shared by expanded clones across subjects, suggesting private repertoires in all groups.

This clonotype was counted many times. The antigen is unknown. cDNA synthesis was performed by 5'RACE with 10-nucleotide random UMIs. The output of every sequencing run, over 160 million TCR-beta sequences, came from 15-18 subjects. TCRdb re-analysed the 5' RACE reads in MiXCR, keeping a single row per CDR3 protein. The table lists tens of thousands of distinct CDR3 sequences, less than 5.5% of them singletons. The sample taken for sequencing was PBMCs. The source of this sequence is a man aged 25-45 years with multiple sclerosis.

CDR3 nucleotides: TGTGCCAGCAGCTACAGCGCCGCCCCGTATGGCTACACCTTC. Protein sequence: CASSYSAAPYGYTF. The chain combines TRBV6-5 with TRBJ1-2, with D unclear. The germline V gene encodes CDR1 MNHEY and CDR2 SVGAGI. The CDR3 consists of 14 residues. The V gene lost 6 bases and the J gene lost 5 bases, with 16 bases spanning the gap.